This T cell receptor beta chain was recovered during a study of T cell responses to AZD1222 COVID-19 vaccine. Germline-derived CDR1 and CDR2 are MGHRA and YSYEKL. The CDR3 contains 14 residues. Trimming shortened V by 4 bases and J by 2 bases, and 9 bases separated the two germline ends. Sequenced by immunoSEQ multiplex PCR; TCRdb stores in-frame clones only, minus some. This sample yields around 150,000 clones, of which about 95% are seen a single time; 0.6% to 0.7% belongs to the top ten. The rearrangement links TRBV4-1 to TRBJ1-3; D is ambiguous. This clonotype was sampled from an adult in good health. Specimen: peripheral blood, collected on day 0 of AZD1222 vaccination. The CDR3 here is CASSPQWAGNTIYF. Written as DNA, the CDR3 is TGCGCCAGCAGCCCCCAGTGGGCTGGAAACACCATATATTTT.